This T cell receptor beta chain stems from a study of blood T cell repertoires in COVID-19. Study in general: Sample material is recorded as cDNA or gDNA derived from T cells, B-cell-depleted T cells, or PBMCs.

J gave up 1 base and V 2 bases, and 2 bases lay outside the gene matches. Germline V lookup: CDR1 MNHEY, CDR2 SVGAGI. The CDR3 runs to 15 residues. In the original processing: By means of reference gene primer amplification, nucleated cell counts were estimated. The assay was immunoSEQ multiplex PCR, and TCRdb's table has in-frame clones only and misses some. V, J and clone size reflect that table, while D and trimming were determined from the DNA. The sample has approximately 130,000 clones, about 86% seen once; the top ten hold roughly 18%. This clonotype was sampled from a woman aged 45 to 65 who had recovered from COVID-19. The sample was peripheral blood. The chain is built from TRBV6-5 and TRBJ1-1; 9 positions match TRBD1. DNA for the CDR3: TGTGCCAGCAGTTACGGGACAGGGACGAACACTGAAGCTTTCTTT. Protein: CASSYGTGTNTEAFF.